The subject of this entry is one T cell receptor beta chain. There is no known antigen for this receptor. Base-call qualities are not available, and no considerably larger clone is one nucleotide away. These data originate in a study of shared clonotypes between healthy human individuals (dated by TCRdb to about 2020). Context from the whole study: Three men and a couple of women, aged 18 to 49 years, made up the cohort. For each donor, CD4 naive and CD4 memory were each run on three plates, CD8 naive on two plates, and CD8 memory on one plate. To estimate repertoire size and how much clonotypes are shared between individuals, the study performed deep sequencing of blood TCR repertoires from 4 to 6 healthy adults. Libraries were prepared and TCR repertoires were sequenced by different laboratories using diverse techniques, in order to increase sequencing depth and limit assay-specific biases. Leukapheresis yielded between about 0.94 and 10 billion PBMCs per donor. The research as a whole found: Pairwise subsampling indicated that sequencing depth was expected to affect the degree of clonotype sharing among donors. Even with the large sequencing depth, rarefaction of the sorted-subset datasets indicated that sequencing was incomplete. When a handful of donors were compared, the shared fraction of clonotypes was 5% to 6.5% for naive CD4, about 4% for naive CD8, roughly 2.5% for memory CD4, and roughly 0.43% for memory CD8. Compared with non-shared clonotypes, the clonotypes found in all four sorted-subset donors had higher generation probabilities. Sampling was restricted to blood, and TCR repertoires in tissues likely differ from the TCR repertoires found in blood. Naive subsets generally had larger estimated clonotype richness than memory subsets. The genetic and exposure-history diversity represented was limited by the small number of donors.

Using the deep immunoSEQ assay, TCR CDR3 regions were amplified from genomic DNA by multiplex PCR. Extracted genomic DNA from each cell subset was distributed evenly across all wells of several immunoSEQ 96-well plates, and each plate was treated as a replicate. For sorted subsets, each replicate PCR was loaded with approximately 0.2 ug genomic DNA, equivalent to 30,000 or so T cell genomes. Purified libraries were quantified with a Qubit 3.0 fluorometer, sized on a Bioanalyzer 2100, and re-quantified with the KAPA Library Quantification kit. Every immunoSEQ 96-well plate was sequenced on a dedicated single-read 150-cycle Illumina NextSeq 550 flow cell. On the study's bioinformatics: Because the immunoSEQ output included only junctional sequences and no quality scores, the filtering could not be the same as the filtering used for full-length reads. Sequences were annotated with PyIR, a Python wrapper for IgBLAST v1.9, using IMGT germline references to assign V/J genes and CDR3. Reads with weak V/J assignments (E-value above 1e-6), missing CDR3, stop codons, out-of-frame junctions, or ambiguous translated residues were removed. V3J clonotypes were defined by identical inferred V gene, J gene, and CDR3 amino acid sequence. To compute the percentage overlap between repertoires, the number of shared unique clonotypes was divided by the size of the smaller repertoire. Richness of each repertoire was evaluated using RTK rarefaction, the Chao1 estimator, and Recon v2.1 estimates of unobserved clonotypes. Generation probabilities for all TCRbeta clonotypes obtained by the gDNA method from several donors were computed using OLGA. TCRdb limited this immuneACCESS table to in-frame rearrangements with V and J called. A share of clones is missing; checked studies link under half to unresolved V genes, and the rest is unexplained. V and J calls and clone size are those listed in that table; D and trimming were worked out from the DNA. The sample contains approximately 2.3 million clones, more than 80% of them found a single time. The ten largest clonotypes hold 0.39% of the sample.

Healthy HIV-negative adults with no recently reported acute infections or vaccinations were included as donors. All donors were Caucasian adults living in Nashville, Tennessee, USA. Magnetic negative selection was used to enrich CD4+ T cells, after which naive cells were positively selected on CD45RA and the negative fraction became the memory subset. Blood was collected by leukapheresis, and PBMCs were isolated by Ficoll-Histopaque density gradient centrifugation and then cryopreserved in liquid nitrogen vapor phase. Analytical flow cytometry was used to check the purity and quantity of every magnetically sorted T cell population. Each sorted fraction had its genomic DNA isolated and then quantified by UV absorbance on a Nanodrop 2000c. Taken from cysteine to phenylalanine, the CDR3 has 14 residues. The CDR3 DNA has 42 bases and is translated from base 1. Between the V and J ends, shortened by 0 bases and 8 bases respectively, the junction contains 13 bases. The germline V gene (reference sequence) gives CDR1 as LNHNV and CDR2 as YYDKDF.

The rearrangement joined TRBV15 to TRBJ1-2; confidence is insufficient to name the D gene. Sequencing input: naive CD4+ T cells from PBMCs. The sample's cell subset or site label, in plain terms: CD45RA+ positively selected. The receptor comes from a man younger than 30 in good health. Some clones in this sample may be carry-over from other donors' samples. Read as DNA, the sequence is TGTGCCACCAGCAGAGATTTTGCCAGTTCGGGCTACACCTTC. Protein translation: CATSRDFASSGYTF. Reference TRBV15 and TRBJ1-2 proteins supply the regions before and after the CDR3; the full variable domain is: DAMVIQNPRYQVTQFGKPVTLSCSQTLNHNVMYWYQQKSSQAPKLLFHYYDKDFNNEADTPDNFQSRRPNTSFCFLDIRSPGLGDTAMYLCATSRDFASSGYTFGSGTRLTVV.